These 27 T cell receptor beta chains came from one sample sequenced in a study of cytomegalovirus exposure and HLA in healthy donors (dated by TCRdb to 2016 to 2017). Receptor libraries were prepared by the immunoSEQ multiplex PCR assay. The multiplex PCR relied on a mix of 60 forward primers for TCR Vbeta segments and 13 reverse primers for TCR Jbeta segments. The table comes from immuneACCESS by way of TCRdb, which keeps in-frame sequences with V and J called. Part of the clones is missing from these tables; in studies checked, under half for an unresolved V gene and the rest for unknown reasons. The sample table shows about 160,000 clones, and around 83% are seen once. Of the sample, 7% to 9.5% is held by the ten largest clones. The source material was PBMCs. The receptors stem from a male donor in good health and CMV-seropositive.

The rearrangement uses TRBV28 and TRBJ2-1, with 7 bases identical to TRBD2. Trimming took 7 bases from V and 1 from J; bases not matched to a gene: 4. CDR1 is MDHEN and CDR2 is SYDVKM in the germline V gene. The CDR3 is 14 residues long. The CDR3, as DNA: TGTGCCAGCACCTTGGGGGGGTCCTACAATGAGCAGTTCTTC. This gives the protein CASTLGGSYNEQFF.

The genes are TRBV28 and TRBJ1-3, with no clear D. CDR1 is MDHEN, CDR2 SYDVKM, per germline. With 1 base removed from V and 2 bases from J, the gap between germline ends came to 6 bases. The CDR3 has 14 residues. CDR3 sequence reads: CASSLLAPGNTIYF. The DNA for the CDR3 is TGTGCCAGCAGTTTATTGGCCCCTGGAAACACCATATATTTT.

A few counts support this clone. The chain uses TRBV6-5 and TRBJ2-5; 9 bases align to TRBD2. The tail of the sequence fits TRBJ2-7 better, so the J call may be wrong. The CDR3 is made up of 13 amino acids. Germline values: CDR1 MNHEY, CDR2 SVGAGI. CDR3: CASRLAGPYEQYF. Here the CDR3 DNA reads TGTGCCAGCCGGCTAGCGGGACCCTACGAGCAGTACTTC.

The chain carries TRBV9 and TRBJ2-2; 14 bases agree with TRBD2. CDR3 length equals 18 residues. Germline CDR1 reads SGDLS; CDR2 reads YYNGEE. V trimming: 2 bases; J trimming: 2 bases; junction bases outside the gene matches: 5. CDR3 region: CASSVATSGRANTGELFF. CDR3 sequence (DNA): TGTGCCAGCAGCGTCGCGACTAGCGGGAGGGCTAACACCGGGGAGCTGTTTTTT.

This chain links TRBV5-5 with TRBJ1-5; TRBD1 agrees at 8 bases. Germline V CDR1 and CDR2: SGHKS, YYEKEE (reference sequence). This CDR3 contains 14 residues. The V and J ends lost 3 bases and 7 bases, in that order; junction bases with no gene match: 6. The CDR3 DNA sequence: TGTGCCAGCAGCTGGGGACAGGATTTACAGCCCCAGCATTTT. Protein sequence: CASSWGQDLQPQHF.

The chain joins TRBV7-2 to TRBJ1-1; no definite D call. The V and J ends lost 1 base and 4 bases respectively, with 4 bases between them. CDR3 size: 12 residues. From germline, CDR1 is SGHTA and CDR2 FQGNSA. The CDR3, as DNA: TGTGCCAGCAGCTTAGACAGCACTGAAGCTTTCTTT. Encoded protein: CASSLDSTEAFF. Filled out from reference TRBV7-2 and TRBJ1-1, the complete variable domain reads GAGVSQSPSNKVTEKGKDVELRCDPISGHTALYWYRQSLGQGLEFLIYFQGNSAPDKSGLPSDRFSAERTGGSVSTLTIQRTQQEDSAVYLCASSLDSTEAFFGQGTRLTVV.

Note on this clone: Germline is not matched at one junction end, which may reflect a read error. V and J are TRBV2 and TRBJ2-5; TRBD2 matches 10 bases. The CDR3 sequence is 16 residues long. In germline, CDR1 is SNHLY, CDR2 FYNNEI. CDR3 loop: CASREGGSGRQETQYF. The CDR3 nucleotides are TGTGCCAGCAGGGAAGGTGGTAGCGGGAGGCAAGAGACCCAGTACTTC.

The chain has TRBV11-3 and TRBJ2-5; D possibly corresponds to TRBD2 (5 bases). This CDR3 comprises 15 residues. The germline V gene encodes CDR1 SGHNT and CDR2 YENEEA. The V end was cut by 6 bases, the J end by 5 bases, with 19 bases between. In nucleotides, the CDR3 is TGTGCCAGCAGTCAAGGAGCGGCCTCGAGTGAGACCCAGTACTTC. It encodes CASSQGAASSETQYF.

This chain connects TRBV5-4 to TRBJ2-4; 8 nucleotides agree with TRBD2. Germline CDR1 is SGHNT and CDR2 is YYREEE (reference sequence). This CDR3 is 15 amino acids long. Losses at the gene ends were 4 bases for V and 6 bases for J; bases not matched to a gene: 9. This CDR3 reads CASSPGGVRGNIQYF. The CDR3 nucleotides read TGTGCCAGCAGCCCCGGGGGGGTGAGGGGAAACATTCAGTACTTC.

The chain recombines TRBV28 with TRBJ1-1; D is uncertain. This CDR3 has 13 residues. V lost 2 bases and J lost 4, with 8 bases in between. Germline assignment: CDR1 MDHEN and CDR2 SYDVKM. The CDR3 nucleotides read TGTGCCAGCAGTTTAATTGTTAGCACTGAAGCTTTCTTT. Amino acids: CASSLIVSTEAFF.

The chain recombines TRBV19 with TRBJ1-6, with 8 bases matching TRBD1. V trimming: 8 bases; J trimming: 7 bases; junction bases outside the gene matches: 4. There are 13 residues in the CDR3. Germline V gene sequence: CDR1 LNHDA, CDR2 SQIVND (reference sequence). CDR3 in amino acids: CASADRGNSPLHF. CDR3 coding DNA: TGTGCCAGTGCCGACAGGGGAAATTCACCCCTCCACTTT.

The chain recombines TRBV2 with TRBJ1-1; 7 nucleotides agree with TRBD1. Germline V gene data show CDR1 as SNHLY and CDR2 as FYNNEI. The J segment lost 1 base and the V segment lost 7 bases, leaving 6 bases of the junction unmatched. The CDR3 runs 14 residues. CDR3 bases: TGTGCCAGCAAGGGGGGACAGTCGAACACTGAAGCTTTCTTT. This encodes CASKGGQSNTEAFF.

The V call is TRBV30, the J call TRBJ1-3; 9 bases are a match to TRBD1. The CDR3 is 11 residues long. Trimming removed 8 bases from V and 10 bases from J; junction bases left unmatched: 6. The germline CDR1 and CDR2 sequences are GTSNPN and SVGIG (reference sequence). The CDR3 protein is CARQGEETIYF. As DNA, the CDR3 is TGTGCCCGACAGGGGGAGGAGACCATATATTTT.

The chain employs TRBV18 and TRBJ1-1; D is unresolved. V was trimmed by 8 bases and J by 3 bases, leaving 16 bases between them. In germline, CDR1 is KGHSH, CDR2 LQKENI. This CDR3 has 14 residues. The CDR3 DNA reads TGTGCCAGCGGTAATGCCCTGAGTTACACTGAAGCTTTCTTT. Translated: CASGNALSYTEAFF.

The chain carries TRBV27 and TRBJ2-7; 10 positions match TRBD2. Germline CDR1 reads MNHEY; CDR2 reads SMNVEV (reference sequence). The CDR3 consists of 15 residues. Trimming took 3 bases from V and 0 from J; bases not matched to a gene: 2. In DNA, the CDR3 is TGTGCCAGCAGTTTCGTAGCGGGAGGCTCCTACGAGCAGTACTTC. This encodes CASSFVAGGSYEQYF.

This rearrangement joins TRBV23-1 to TRBJ1-2, with 7 bases identical to TRBD1. TRBV23-1 is filed as an ORF, its function uncertain. The CDR3 is made up of 14 amino acids. V lost 4 bases and J lost 2; bases outside the gene matches: 4. CDR3 nucleotide sequence: TGCGCCAGCAGTCCGGGACAGCGGAACTATGGCTACACCTTC. This sequence encodes CASSPGQRNYGYTF.

The chain uses TRBV28 and TRBJ1-2; TRBD1 is a possible D gene (6 bases). The germline CDR1 and CDR2 sequences are MDHEN and SYDVKM. Trimming stripped 5 bases from V and 6 bases from J, with 16 bases between. CDR3 length equals 14 residues. The CDR3 loop is CASSQGDILHGYTF. The DNA of the CDR3 is TGTGCCAGCAGTCAAGGGGACATCCTACATGGCTACACCTTC.

The V gene is TRBV7-9, the J gene TRBJ2-7, with TRBD1 as a possible D gene (7 bases). Germline V gene data show CDR1 as SEHNR and CDR2 as FQNEAQ (reference sequence). V gave up 4 bases and J gave up 1 base, with 17 bases separating them. CDR3 length: 16 residues. CDR3 DNA: TGTGCCAGCAGCTCCCAGGGGGGTAGGGCGTCCTACGAGCAGTACTTC. Translation: CASSSQGGRASYEQYF.

This chain links TRBV5-1 with TRBJ2-5, with 12 bases that match TRBD2. Trimming removed 4 bases from V and 5 bases from J; junction bases left unmatched: 6. Per germline, CDR1 SGHRS and CDR2 YFSETQ. The CDR3 loop spans 15 amino acids. The CDR3 reads CASSPGLAGSETQYF. CDR3 DNA: TGCGCCAGCAGCCCTGGACTAGCGGGATCGGAGACCCAGTACTTC.

The genes are TRBV5-1 and TRBJ2-7; 7 bases are a match to TRBD2. The CDR3 has 14 amino acids. After removal of 5 bases from V and 2 bases from J, the junction contained 7 bases not matched to a gene. Looked up from germline, CDR1 is SGHRS and CDR2 is YFSETQ. This CDR3 reads CASRWEGTTYEQYF. The CDR3 region has the DNA TGCGCCAGCAGATGGGAGGGGACGACCTACGAGCAGTACTTC.

This chain connects TRBV30 to TRBJ2-2; D possibly corresponds to TRBD1 (5 bases). Trimming took 4 bases from V and 5 from J, leaving 17 bases between them. The CDR3 covers 15 residues. The germline CDR1 and CDR2 sequences are GTSNPN and SVGIG (reference sequence). For the CDR3, the DNA is TGTGCCTGGAAAAGTCAGGGATTATCGACCGGGGAGCTGTTTTTT. It codes for CAWKSQGLSTGELFF.

CDR3 sequence (DNA): TGTGCCAGCAGCCTAGACAGGGAACGGTTAAATGAGCAGTTCTTC. Translating it yields CASSLDRERLNEQFF. This chain uses TRBV7-8 with TRBJ2-1, with 7 bases fitting TRBD1. Germline loops: CDR1 SGHVS, CDR2 FQNEAQ. The V and J ends lost 5 bases and 7 bases, in that order; junction bases with no gene match: 11. The length of the CDR3 is 15 residues.

There are a few counts of this clone. The chain uses TRBV2 and TRBJ1-3; the D gene is possibly TRBD1 (5 bases). Germline V CDR1 and CDR2: SNHLY, FYNNEI. The CDR3 runs 16 residues. V gave up 3 bases and J gave up 7 bases, with 19 bases separating them. CDR3 sequence reads: CASSDPLSQGWNTIYF. CDR3 nucleotides: TGTGCCAGCAGTGACCCCCTCTCCCAGGGCTGGAACACCATATATTTT.

The V gene is TRBV7-9, the J gene TRBJ2-7, with D possibly being TRBD1 (5 bases). The ends were cut back, 4 bases at V and 3 bases at J, with 7 bases in the middle. The CDR3 loop spans 12 amino acids. CDR1 and CDR2 (germline): SEHNR, FQNEAQ (reference sequence). The CDR3 region has the DNA TGTGCCAGCAGCTCCCAGGGCTACGAGCAGTACTTC. Encoded protein: CASSSQGYEQYF.

The rearrangement links TRBV7-6 to TRBJ1-4; D ambiguous. V was shortened by 5 bases and J by 5 bases, with 18 bases between the two germline ends. The germline V gene has CDR1 SGHVS and CDR2 FNYEAQ. CDR3 size: 16 residues. The CDR3 spells CASSTRLGDLNEKLFF. The CDR3, as DNA: TGTGCCAGCAGCACGAGATTGGGTGACTTAAATGAAAAACTGTTTTTT.

The V call is TRBV28, the J call TRBJ1-2; 9 nucleotides match TRBD1. The trim removed 6 bases at V and 2 bases at J, leaving 10 bases unmatched. The CDR3 sequence is 16 residues long. CDR1 MDHEN and CDR2 SYDVKM come from the germline V gene. CDR3 bases: TGTGCCAGCAGACCCCTCCCGGGACAGGGAAACTATGGCTACACCTTC. Amino acids: CASRPLPGQGNYGYTF.

The chain recombines TRBV7-6 with TRBJ2-1, with 9 bases lining up with TRBD2. The CDR3 extends over 16 amino acids. V lost 2 bases to trimming and J lost 7 bases; unmatched junction nucleotides: 9. Per germline, CDR1 SGHVS and CDR2 FNYEAQ. CDR3 loop: CASSLIAGGLGNEQFF. CDR3 nucleotide sequence: TGTGCCAGCAGCTTAATTGCGGGAGGGTTGGGGAATGAGCAGTTCTTC. Looking up the rest from reference TRBV7-6 and TRBJ2-1 gives the full variable domain: GAGVSQSPRYKVTKRGQDVALRCDPISGHVSLYWYRQALGQGPEFLTYFNYEAQQDKSGLPNDRFSAERPEGSISTLTIQRTEQRDSAMYRCASSLIAGGLGNEQFFGPGTRLTVL.